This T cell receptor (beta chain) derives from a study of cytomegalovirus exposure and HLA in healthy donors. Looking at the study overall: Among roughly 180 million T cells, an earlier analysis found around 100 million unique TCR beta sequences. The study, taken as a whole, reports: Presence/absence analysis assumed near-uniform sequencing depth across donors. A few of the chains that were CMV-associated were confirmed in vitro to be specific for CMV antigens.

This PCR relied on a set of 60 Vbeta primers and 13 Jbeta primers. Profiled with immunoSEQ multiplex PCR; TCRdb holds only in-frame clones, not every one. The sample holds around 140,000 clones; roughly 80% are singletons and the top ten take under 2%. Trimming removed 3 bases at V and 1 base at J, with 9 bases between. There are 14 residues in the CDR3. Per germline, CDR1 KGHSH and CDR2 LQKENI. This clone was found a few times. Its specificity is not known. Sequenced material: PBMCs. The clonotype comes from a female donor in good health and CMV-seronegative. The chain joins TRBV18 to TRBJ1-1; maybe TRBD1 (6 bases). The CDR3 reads CASSPRGQNTEAFF. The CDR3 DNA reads TGTGCCAGCTCACCGAGGGGACAGAACACTGAAGCTTTCTTT.